This T cell receptor (beta chain) was retrieved from a study of molecular identifiers for immune sequencing clone quantification. Germline CDR1 reads GTSNPN; CDR2 reads SVGIG (reference sequence). V lost 2 bases to trimming and J lost 7 bases, with 11 bases between them. The CDR3 runs to 12 residues. TCRdb analysed the PCR reads with MiXCR anew, one entry per CDR3 protein. This sample has some 320,000 distinct CDR3 sequences, with 24% found just once. Findings and caveats of the study: The sizes of highly expanded clones could be underestimated when identical TCR molecules share a barcode. Whereas naive cells kept under 1% of molecules in clones above 20 RNA copies, such clones held over 97% in effectors. One cell's worth of spiked Jurkat TCR RNA was reportedly detectable among about a million naive cells.

This clonotype was detected many times. Its antigen is unidentified. This chain joins TRBV30 and TRBJ1-1; possible D gene TRBD1, 6 bases. Sequenced sample: naive CD8+ T cells from blood, with Jurkat cell RNA spiked in. Documented subset: FACS-sorted CD8+CD4-CCR7+CD45RA+ naive T cells. This TCR was sampled from a human donor in good health. Some libraries in this study had Jurkat cell RNA spiked in. CDR3 DNA: TGTGCCTGGAGTCCGGGGGGCGTTGAAGCTTTCTTT. Translating it yields CAWSPGGVEAFF.